Listed below are T cell receptor beta chains from one sample, sequenced in a study of shared clonotypes between healthy human individuals. The table came from immunoSEQ multiplex PCR; TCRdb's copy has only in-frame clones and leaves some out. Of more than 1,200,000 clones in the sample, approximately 98.5% are singletons; the top ten hold roughly 0.35%. Input material: naive CD4+ T cells sorted from blood. The source of these receptors is a man aged 30-40 years in good health. CDR3s include the opening cysteine and the closing phenylalanine or tryptophan. Fields, in order: clone size, J gene, V gene, D gene, CDR3 DNA, CDR3 protein. A D gene is named only where the DNA matches it firmly. A row's size may be missing; if present it is once, few, many or a size class.

>NA|TRBJ1-4|TRBV25-1|TRBD1
TGTGCCAGCAGTTTACCGGGACAGGGAGATGAAAAACTGTTTTTT
CASSLPGQGDEKLFF
>NA|TRBJ2-3|TRBV7-3|NA
TGTGCCAGCAGCTTAATTGCGGTTACTAGCACAGATACGCAGTATTTT
CASSLIAVTSTDTQYF
>NA|TRBJ1-2|TRBV2|NA
TGTGCCAGCAGTGAAGATTGGAGGGGGTTCTATGGCTACACCTTC
CASSEDWRGFYGYTF
>NA|TRBJ1-3|TRBV19|NA
TGTGCCAGTAGTATATCGACAGTCGGTAATGGAAACACCATATATTTT
CASSISTVGNGNTIYF
>NA|TRBJ2-7|TRBV7-7|NA
TGTGCCAGCAGCTTAGGGTTTCCTTCCTACGAGCAGTACTTC
CASSLGFPSYEQYF
>NA|TRBJ1-1|TRBV5-4|NA
TGTGCCAGCAGCTTAGGGGGAACGGTGAACACTGAAGCTTTCTTT
CASSLGGTVNTEAFF
>NA|TRBJ2-3|TRBV5-4|NA
TGTGCCAGCAGCTTGGAAGGGGTGGATACGCAGTATTTT
CASSLEGVDTQYF
>NA|TRBJ1-4|TRBV7-9|NA
TGTGCCAGCAGCTTAGTGGGCGAGGGGGTTGAAAAACTGTTTTTT
CASSLVGEGVEKLFF
>NA|TRBJ2-7|TRBV5-6|TRBD1
TGTGCCAGCAGCCGGACGCGGACAGGGCATTCCTACGAGCAGTACTTC
CASSRTRTGHSYEQYF
>NA|TRBJ2-7|TRBV18|NA
TGTGCCAGCTCACCACGGGACGGACAGAACGAGCAGTACTTC
CASSPRDGQNEQYF
>NA|TRBJ1-5|TRBV6-5|NA
TGTGCCACCGGGGCAGGGCCCACTCAGCCCCAGCATTTT
CATGAGPTQPQHF
>NA|TRBJ2-5|TRBV6-1|TRBD1
TGTGCCAGCAGTGGGCTTACAGGGGCCCCACAAGAGACCCAGTACTTC
CASSGLTGAPQETQYF
>NA|TRBJ1-1|TRBV5-5|NA
TGTGCCAGCAGCTTGGCGGAAAACGACAGAGACACTGAAGCTTTCTTT
CASSLAENDRDTEAFF
>NA|TRBJ2-7|TRBV5-5|TRBD1
TGTGCCAGCAGCTTGTTCTCCCAGGGGGCATACTACGAGCAGTACTTC
CASSLFSQGAYYEQYF
>NA|TRBJ1-4|TRBV7-9|NA
TGTGCCAGCAGCTTATACGAAAAACTGTTTTTT
CASSLYEKLFF
>NA|TRBJ2-7|TRBV6-5|NA
TGTGCCAGCAGACCCGGGACCTCCTACGAGCAGTACTTC
CASRPGTSYEQYF
>NA|TRBJ2-1|TRBV12-5|NA
TGTGCTAGTGGTTTGGATCGACTATGGCCCCGCTCCTACAATGAGCAGTTCTTC
CASGLDRLWPRSYNEQFF
>NA|TRBJ2-1|TRBV5-1|TRBD2
TGCGCCAGCAAAATTAGCGGGAGTAACTCCTACAATGAGCAGTTCTTC
CASKISGSNSYNEQFF
>NA|TRBJ2-1|TRBV15|NA
TGTGCCACCAGCAGGGGGTCCCCAGGAGGCAATGAGCAGTTCTTC
CATSRGSPGGNEQFF
>NA|TRBJ2-7|TRBV9|TRBD2
TGTGCCAGCAGCCTTACCGGGACTACACACGAGCAGTACTTC
CASSLTGTTHEQYF
>few|TRBJ2-4|TRBV6-1|NA
TGTGCCAGCGGTACAGGGCTGGGCATTCAGTACTTC
CASGTGLGIQYF
>NA|TRBJ2-7|TRBV18|NA
TGTGCCAGCTCACCACCCGTCAGGGCCGAGCAGTACTTC
CASSPPVRAEQYF
>NA|TRBJ1-2|TRBV18|NA
TGTGCCAGCTCACCCGACAATCTTGGTACAGGCTACACCTTC
CASSPDNLGTGYTF
>NA|TRBJ2-7|TRBV10-2|TRBD2
TGCGCCAGCAGTGATTCGACTAGCGGGATGAGGGACGAGCAGTACTTC
CASSDSTSGMRDEQYF
>NA|TRBJ1-5|TRBV27|NA
TGTGCCAGCAGTTCTCAGGGGCTGGGTCAGCCCCAGCATTTT
CASSSQGLGQPQHF
>NA|TRBJ2-5|TRBV2|NA
TGTGCCAGCAATTTGGGGGAGACCCAGTACTTC
CASNLGETQYF
>NA|TRBJ1-2|TRBV18|NA
TGTGCCAGCTCACCACTTCCCCAGGGGAATAACTATGGCTACACCTTC
CASSPLPQGNNYGYTF
>NA|TRBJ2-1|TRBV11-2|TRBD2
TGTGCCAGCAGCAATCCTCTAGCGGGAGGTAGTCGCAATGAGCAGTTCTTC
CASSNPLAGGSRNEQFF
>NA|TRBJ2-7|TRBV27|NA
TGTGCCAGCAGTTCCATCGGGAGCTCCTACGAGCAGTACTTC
CASSSIGSSYEQYF
>NA|TRBJ1-4|TRBV19|NA
TGTGCCAGTAGCGGGTCCCGCACTGGGCTGTTTTTT
CASSGSRTGLFF
>NA|TRBJ2-3|TRBV2|NA
TGTGCCAGCAGTGAAGCCCTGACCGGGGATACGCAGTATTTT
CASSEALTGDTQYF
>NA|TRBJ2-1|TRBV9|TRBD2
TGTGCCAGCAGCCCACGTAGCTCTAGCGGGATCTACAATGAGCAGTTCTTC
CASSPRSSSGIYNEQFF